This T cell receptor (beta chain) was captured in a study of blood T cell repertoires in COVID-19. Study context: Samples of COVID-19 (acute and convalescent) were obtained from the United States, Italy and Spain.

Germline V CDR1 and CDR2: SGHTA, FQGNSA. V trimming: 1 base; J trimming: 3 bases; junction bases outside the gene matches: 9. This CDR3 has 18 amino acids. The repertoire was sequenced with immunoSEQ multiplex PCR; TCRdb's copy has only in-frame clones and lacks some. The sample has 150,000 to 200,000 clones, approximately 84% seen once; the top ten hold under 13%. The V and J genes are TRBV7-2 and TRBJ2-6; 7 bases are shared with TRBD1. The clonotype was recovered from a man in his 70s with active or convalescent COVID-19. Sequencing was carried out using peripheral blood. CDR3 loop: CASSLVGTAFSGANVLTF. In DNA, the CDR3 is TGTGCCAGCAGCTTAGTTGGGACAGCCTTTAGTGGGGCCAACGTCCTGACTTTC.